The entry below describes one TCR beta chain. Its matching antigen is unknown. Germline values: CDR1 SGHVS, CDR2 FQNEAQ. The CDR3 has 18 residues. Trimming took 3 bases from V and 4 from J, leaving 22 bases between them. This sample stems from a study of memory CD4+ T cells and cytomegalovirus serostatus. Study-level findings and limits: CMV serostatus prediction reached median AUC 0.95, or 0.91 with US-trained model.

Single viable CD3+CD4+CD8-CD45RO+ cells were sorted as the memory CD4+ T cells. Original analysis: After removing out-of-frame reads, around 2,100,000 distinct TCRbeta sequences remained. Clones were sequenced by immunoSEQ multiplex PCR, and TCRdb holds only the in-frame ones, with some missing. The V and J calls and the clone size are those of that table, but D and trimming were determined from the DNA. The sample lists about 27,000 clones, about 76% occurring once. The chain links TRBV7-8 to TRBJ1-5; no definite D call. The TCR comes from an adult in good health and CMV-seronegative. Sequencing input: memory CD4+ T cells from blood. Written as DNA, the CDR3 is TGTGCCAGCAGCTTTGCGCCGTCGCCCGGGGTGCTAAATCAGCCCCAGCATTTT. Encoded protein: CASSFAPSPGVLNQPQHF.